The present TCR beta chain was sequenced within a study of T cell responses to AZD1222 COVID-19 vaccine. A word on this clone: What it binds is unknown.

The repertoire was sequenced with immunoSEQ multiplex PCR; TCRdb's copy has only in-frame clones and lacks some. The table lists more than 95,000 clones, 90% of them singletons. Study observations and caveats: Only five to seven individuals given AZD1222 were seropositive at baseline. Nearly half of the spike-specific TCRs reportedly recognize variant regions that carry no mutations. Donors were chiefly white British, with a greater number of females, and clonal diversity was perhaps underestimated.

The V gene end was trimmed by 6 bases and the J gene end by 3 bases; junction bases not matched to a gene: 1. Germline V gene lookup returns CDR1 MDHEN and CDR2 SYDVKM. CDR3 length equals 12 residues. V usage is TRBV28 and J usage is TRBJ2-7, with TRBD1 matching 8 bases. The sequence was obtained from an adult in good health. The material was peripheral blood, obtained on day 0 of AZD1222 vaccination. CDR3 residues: CASRDRVYEQYF. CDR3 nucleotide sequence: TGTGCCAGCAGGGACAGGGTCTACGAGCAGTACTTC.